A selection of T cell receptor beta chains follows, all from one sample in a study of T cells in Graves' hyperthyroidism and ophthalmopathy. Using its own MiXCR run on the multiplex PCR reads, TCRdb lists one record per CDR3 protein. In the table there are more than 250,000 distinct CDR3 sequences, roughly 15% of which are singletons. Sequencing was carried out using blood. These receptors originate from a woman aged 45 to 65 with Graves' hyperthyroidism that later progressed to Graves' ophthalmopathy. Both conserved end residues are part of each CDR3. A D gene is named only where the DNA matches it firmly. Rows give clone size only sometimes, using once, few, many, or a class for an expanded clone.

clone size	J gene	V gene	D gene	CDR3 protein	CDR3 DNA
many	TRBJ2-1	TRBV2	TRBD2	CASSVSGSGRSLLNNEQFF	TGTGCCAGCAGTGTGTCGGGGAGCGGGAGGTCCCTTTTAAACAATGAGCAGTTCTTC
many	TRBJ1-6	TRBV5-1	TRBD1	CASSSETGSALHF	TGCGCCAGCAGCTCCGAGACAGGGTCGGCCCTCCACTTT
many	TRBJ1-5	TRBV20-1	TRBD1	CSARDRASNQPQHF	TGCAGTGCGAGGGACAGAGCTAGCAATCAGCCCCAGCATTTT
many	TRBJ1-2	TRBV11-2	.	CASSPLLGGGGYTF	TGTGCCAGCAGCCCCCTCTTGGGGGGTGGCGGCTACACCTTC
many	TRBJ2-1	TRBV7-6	.	CASSLGIGGLSYNEQFF	TGTGCCAGCAGCTTGGGCATCGGGGGCCTAAGCTACAATGAGCAGTTCTTC
few	TRBJ2-7	TRBV6-1	.	CASSDEGLGNEQYF	TGTGCCAGCAGTGATGAGGGGCTAGGGAACGAGCAGTACTTC
many	TRBJ2-7	TRBV6-1	TRBD2	CASRISGRREQYF	TGTGCCAGCAGGATTAGCGGGAGACGCGAGCAGTACTTC
once	TRBJ2-5	TRBV6-1	TRBD2	CASSERGGVGQYF	TGTGCCAGCAGTGAACGGGGGGGGGTTGGCCAGTACTTC
.	TRBJ1-5	TRBV28	TRBD1	CASSEDRGSVQPQHF	TGTGCCAGCAGCGAGGACAGGGGCAGCGTTCAGCCCCAGCATTTT
many	TRBJ2-3	TRBV5-1	TRBD2	CASSLALLAGVEDTQYF	TGCGCCAGCAGCTTGGCCCTCCTAGCGGGAGTCGAAGATACGCAGTATTTT
.	TRBJ1-3	TRBV6-5	.	CASSYPGPGNTIYF	TGTGCCAGCAGTTACCCAGGGCCTGGAAACACCATATATTTT
many	TRBJ1-1	TRBV28	.	CASSLEGRWTEAFF	TGTGCCAGCAGTTTAGAGGGGCGATGGACTGAAGCTTTCTTT
many	TRBJ2-3	TRBV3-1	.	CASSSGVTQYF	TGTGCCAGCAGCTCCGGGGTAACGCAGTATTTT
many	TRBJ2-7	TRBV28	.	CASSPAGTRTYEQYF	TGTGCCAGCAGCCCGGCCGGGACACGAACCTACGAGCAGTACTTC
.	TRBJ2-2	TRBV9	TRBD2	CASSVYKRLAQNTGELFF	TGTGCCAGCAGCGTCTATAAGCGACTAGCGCAGAACACCGGGGAGCTGTTTTTT
many	TRBJ2-3	TRBV5-1	.	CASSLLQITDTQYF	TGCGCCAGCAGCTTGTTACAGATCACAGATACGCAGTATTTT
few	TRBJ2-2	TRBV9	TRBD2	CASSVGSGSLTGELFF	TGTGCCAGCAGCGTAGGCAGCGGGAGTCTCACCGGGGAGCTGTTTTTT
many	TRBJ2-7	TRBV6-1	.	CASRARVPGDYEQYF	TGTGCCAGCAGAGCCCGGGTCCCCGGGGACTACGAGCAGTACTTC
.	TRBJ2-3	TRBV11-2	.	CASSLQGLDTQYF	TGTGCCAGCAGCTTACAGGGGCTGGATACGCAGTATTTT
many	TRBJ2-2	TRBV28	.	CASSLKAGELFF	TGTGCCAGCAGTTTAAAAGCCGGGGAGCTGTTTTTT
many	TRBJ1-2	TRBV28	TRBD1	CASSLLQGAYGYTF	TGTGCCAGCAGTTTATTACAGGGGGCCTATGGCTACACCTTC
.	TRBJ2-7	TRBV24-1	.	CATSDRSTGPSYEQYF	TGTGCCACCAGTGATAGGTCGACAGGTCCCTCCTACGAGCAGTACTTC
.	TRBJ2-1	TRBV19	.	CASTEGGGNEQFF	TGTGCCAGTACCGAGGGGGGTGGCAATGAGCAGTTCTTC
few	TRBJ1-5	TRBV19	TRBD1	CASSPDRGNAQHF	TGTGCCAGTAGTCCAGACAGGGGCAATGCCCAGCATTTT
.	TRBJ2-6	TRBV5-1	TRBD2	CASSLGTSGALSGANVLTF	TGCGCCAGCAGCTTGGGGACTAGCGGGGCCCTCTCTGGGGCCAACGTCCTGACTTTC
many	TRBJ2-5	TRBV6-1	TRBD2	CASQGGIAGQETQYF	TGTGCCAGCCAAGGGGGAATAGCGGGGCAAGAGACCCAGTACTTC
many	TRBJ2-1	TRBV27	.	CASSLSRGTEQFF	TGTGCCAGCAGTTTATCGAGAGGGACAGAGCAGTTCTTC
many	TRBJ2-7	TRBV12-3/TRBV12-4	TRBD1	CASSLRDRTYEQYF	TGTGCCAGCAGTCTCCGGGACAGGACCTACGAGCAGTACTTC
many	TRBJ1-5	TRBV20-1	.	CSAGRGGKEQPQHF	TGCAGTGCTGGGCGGGGGGGGAAGGAGCAGCCCCAGCATTTT
many	TRBJ2-1	TRBV3-1	TRBD2	CASSQVLAGVSSYNEQFF	TGTGCCAGCAGCCAAGTCCTAGCGGGAGTTAGCTCCTACAATGAGCAGTTCTTC
many	TRBJ2-5	TRBV5-5	TRBD1	CASSLGQGIETQYF	TGTGCCAGCAGCTTGGGACAGGGTATAGAGACCCAGTACTTC
many	TRBJ2-5	TRBV2	TRBD2	CASKAGIRETQYF	TGTGCCAGCAAAGCGGGAATTCGAGAGACCCAGTACTTC
many	TRBJ2-6	TRBV7-3	.	CASSLTGLSGANVLTF	TGTGCCAGCAGCTTAACGGGCCTCTCTGGGGCCAACGTCCTGACTTTC
many	TRBJ2-1	TRBV12-3/TRBV12-4	.	CASSPETPRVYNEQFF	TGTGCCAGCAGTCCCGAGACACCGAGGGTCTACAATGAGCAGTTCTTC
many	TRBJ1-2	TRBV6-1	.	CASSRVILDGYTF	TGTGCCAGCAGCAGGGTTATCCTGGATGGCTACACCTTC
many	TRBJ2-6	TRBV2	.	CASSLEGNGANVLTF	TGTGCCAGCAGTTTGGAGGGAAACGGGGCCAACGTCCTGACTTTC
many	TRBJ2-7	TRBV5-6	.	CASSSRHAYEQYF	TGTGCCAGCAGCTCAAGACATGCCTACGAGCAGTACTTC
many	TRBJ2-1	TRBV30	TRBD2	CAWSLTSGLYNEQFF	TGTGCCTGGAGTTTAACTAGCGGGTTATACAATGAGCAGTTCTTC
.	TRBJ1-2	TRBV5-1	.	CASSLGGFFYGYTF	TGCGCCAGCAGCTTGGGGGGCTTTTTCTATGGCTACACCTTC
many	TRBJ2-2	TRBV9	.	CASSVGGTGELFF	TGTGCCAGCAGCGTAGGGGGGACCGGGGAGCTGTTTTTT
many	TRBJ2-7	TRBV27	TRBD1	CASSRGQGTYEQYF	TGTGCCAGCAGCCGGGGACAGGGTACCTACGAGCAGTACTTC
.	TRBJ2-3	TRBV5-1	.	CASHGGGRSTDTQYF	TGCGCCAGCCACGGAGGTGGGCGGAGCACAGATACGCAGTATTTT
many	TRBJ1-6	TRBV2	TRBD1	CASITGGYGNSPLHF	TGTGCCAGCATCACAGGGGGCTACGGGAATTCACCCCTCCACTTT
many	TRBJ2-2	TRBV24-1	TRBD1	CATSDSPRGPPNTGELFF	TGTGCCACCAGTGATTCCCCCAGGGGGCCCCCGAACACCGGGGAGCTGTTTTTT
many	TRBJ1-4	TRBV7-9	TRBD1	CASSPLGQGKKLFF	TGTGCCAGCAGCCCCTTGGGACAGGGGAAAAAACTGTTTTTT
few	TRBJ1-2	TRBV5-6	TRBD1	CASGGQGRSYGYTF	TGTGCCAGCGGGGGACAGGGAAGGAGCTATGGCTACACCTTC
many	TRBJ2-7	TRBV2	.	CASSIQGGSYEQYF	TGTGCCAGCAGTATTCAGGGAGGATCCTACGAGCAGTACTTC
.	TRBJ1-6	TRBV6-1	TRBD1	CASSPRQGTYNSPLHF	TGTGCCAGCAGCCCCAGACAGGGGACTTATAATTCACCCCTCCACTTT
many	TRBJ2-3	TRBV7-9	.	CASSHIQRADTQYF	TGTGCCAGCAGCCACATACAGCGCGCTGATACGCAGTATTTT
.	TRBJ2-3	TRBV24-1	TRBD2	CATSGVAGGPPDTQYF	TGTGCCACCAGTGGGGTCGCGGGAGGGCCCCCAGATACGCAGTATTTT
many	TRBJ1-2	TRBV24-1	.	CATSESGTNYGYTF	TGTGCCACCAGTGAGTCCGGGACTAACTATGGCTACACCTTC
many	TRBJ2-2	TRBV28	.	CASTSRQTGELFF	TGTGCCAGCACCAGCCGACAGACCGGGGAGCTGTTTTTT
few	TRBJ2-5	TRBV2	.	CASKRGHQETQYF	TGTGCCAGCAAGAGGGGACATCAAGAGACCCAGTACTTC